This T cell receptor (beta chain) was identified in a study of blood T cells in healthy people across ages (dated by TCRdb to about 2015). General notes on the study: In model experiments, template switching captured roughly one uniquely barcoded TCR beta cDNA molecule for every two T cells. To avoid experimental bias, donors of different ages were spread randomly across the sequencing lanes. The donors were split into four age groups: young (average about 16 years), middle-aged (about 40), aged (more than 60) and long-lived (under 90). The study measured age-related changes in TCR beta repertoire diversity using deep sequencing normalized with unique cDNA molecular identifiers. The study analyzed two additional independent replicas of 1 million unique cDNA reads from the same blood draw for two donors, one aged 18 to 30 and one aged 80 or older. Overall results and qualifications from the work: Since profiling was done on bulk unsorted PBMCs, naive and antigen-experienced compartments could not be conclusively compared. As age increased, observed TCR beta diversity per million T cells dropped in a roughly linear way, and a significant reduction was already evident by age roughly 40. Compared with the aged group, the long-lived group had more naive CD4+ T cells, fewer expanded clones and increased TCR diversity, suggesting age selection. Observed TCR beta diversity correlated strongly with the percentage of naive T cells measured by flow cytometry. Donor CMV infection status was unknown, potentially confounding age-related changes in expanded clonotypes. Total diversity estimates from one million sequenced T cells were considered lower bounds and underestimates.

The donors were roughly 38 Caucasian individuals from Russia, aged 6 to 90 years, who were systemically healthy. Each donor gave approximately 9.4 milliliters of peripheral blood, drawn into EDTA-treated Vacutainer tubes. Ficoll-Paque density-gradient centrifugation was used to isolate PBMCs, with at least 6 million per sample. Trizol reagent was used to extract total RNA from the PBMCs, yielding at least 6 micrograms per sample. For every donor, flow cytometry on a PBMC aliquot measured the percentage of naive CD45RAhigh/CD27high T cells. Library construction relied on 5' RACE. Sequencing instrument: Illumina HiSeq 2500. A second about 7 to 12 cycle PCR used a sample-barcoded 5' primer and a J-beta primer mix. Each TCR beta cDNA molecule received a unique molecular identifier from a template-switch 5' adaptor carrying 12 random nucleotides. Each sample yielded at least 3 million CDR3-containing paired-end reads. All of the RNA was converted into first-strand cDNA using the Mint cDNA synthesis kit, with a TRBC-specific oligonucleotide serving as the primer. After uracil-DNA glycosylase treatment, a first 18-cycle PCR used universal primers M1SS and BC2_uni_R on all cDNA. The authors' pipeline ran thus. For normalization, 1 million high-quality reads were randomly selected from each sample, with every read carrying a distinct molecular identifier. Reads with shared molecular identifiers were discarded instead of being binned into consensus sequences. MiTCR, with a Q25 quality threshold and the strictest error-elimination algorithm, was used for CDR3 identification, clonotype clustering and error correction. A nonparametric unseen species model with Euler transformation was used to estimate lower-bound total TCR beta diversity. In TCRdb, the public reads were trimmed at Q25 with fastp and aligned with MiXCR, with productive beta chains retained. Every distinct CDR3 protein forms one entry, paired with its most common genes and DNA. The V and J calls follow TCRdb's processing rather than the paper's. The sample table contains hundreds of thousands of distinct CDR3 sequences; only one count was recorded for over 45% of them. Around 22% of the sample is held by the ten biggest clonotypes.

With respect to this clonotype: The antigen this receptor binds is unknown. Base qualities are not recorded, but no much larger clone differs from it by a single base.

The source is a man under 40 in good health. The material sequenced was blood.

The CDR3 is CATSPGGLAYEQYF. At the DNA level, the sequence is TGTGCCACCAGCCCGGGTGGGTTGGCCTACGAGCAGTACTTC. The V and J genes are TRBV15 and TRBJ2-7; the D gene cannot be resolved reliably. The trim is 5 bases for V and 2 bases for J, with a gap of 13 bases between the germline ends. The germline V gene (reference sequence) gives CDR1 as LNHNV and CDR2 as YYDKDF. Inclusive of the bounding cysteine and phenylalanine, the CDR3 is 14 residues long. Only the CDR3 part of the read is kept: 42 bases, read in frame from the first base.